This T cell receptor beta chain derives from a study of blood T cell repertoires in COVID-19. Across the study: Italy, Spain and the United States were the sources of the convalescent and acute COVID-19 samples.

The CDR3 spans 15 residues. Trimming at V came to 4 bases and at J to 5 bases, leaving 7 bases not matched to a gene. CDR1 is SGDLS and CDR2 is YYNGEE in the germline V gene. The protocol was immunoSEQ multiplex PCR, while the TCRdb copy is restricted to in-frame clones and leaves out a portion. The table has 140,000 to 150,000 clones, under 85% seen once. The specimen sequenced was peripheral blood. V usage is TRBV9 and J usage is TRBJ1-4; 8 bases align to TRBD1. This TCR was sampled from a man aged 45-65 years with active or convalescent COVID-19. CDR3 in DNA: TGTGCCAGCAGCCCCTTCGGGGACAGGAATGAAAAACTGTTTTTT. Translating gives CASSPFGDRNEKLFF. Complete variable domain (other parts from reference TRBV9 and TRBJ1-4): DSGVTQTPKHLITATGQRVTLRCSPRSGDLSVYWYQQSLDQGLQFLIQYYNGEERAKGNILERFSAQQFPDLHSELNLSSLELGDSALYFCASSPFGDRNEKLFFGSGTQLSVL.